The next 16 T cell receptor beta chains were all read from a single sample in a study of cytomegalovirus exposure and HLA in healthy donors. This PCR relied on a set of 60 Vbeta primers and 13 Jbeta primers. Profiled with immunoSEQ multiplex PCR; TCRdb holds only in-frame clones, not every one. The sample includes around 57,000 clones. Input material: PBMCs. These receptors were obtained from a woman aged 50 to 60 in good health and CMV-seropositive.

The rearrangement joins TRBV28 to TRBJ1-2; TRBD1 agrees at 7 bases. The CDR3 extends over 12 amino acids. The junction had 5 bases not matched to a gene; V was cut back by 7 bases and J by 6 bases. Germline CDR1 is MDHEN and CDR2 is SYDVKM. CDR3 amino acids: CASKTGRNGYTF. In DNA form, the CDR3 reads TGTGCCAGCAAGACAGGGAGGAATGGCTACACCTTC.

The V call is TRBV5-4, the J call TRBJ2-7, with D possibly TRBD2 on 7 matching bases. This CDR3 spans 13 amino acids. Per germline, CDR1 SGHNT and CDR2 YYREEE (reference sequence). Trimming removed 0 bases at V and 6 bases at J, with 10 bases between. The CDR3 DNA is TGTGCCAGCAGCTTGGCAGGGGAGGGCGAGCAGTACTTC. It encodes CASSLAGEGEQYF. Filled out from reference TRBV5-4 and TRBJ2-7, the complete variable domain reads ETGVTQSPTHLIKTRGQQVTLRCSSQSGHNTVSWYQQALGQGPQFIFQYYREEENGRGNFPPRFSGLQFPNYSSELNVNALELDDSALYLCASSLAGEGEQYFGPGTRLTVT.

The V call is TRBV5-1, the J call TRBJ2-3, with 7 bases matching TRBD2. CDR1 SGHRS and CDR2 YFSETQ come from the germline V gene. The CDR3 spans 14 residues. The V segment lost 4 bases and the J segment 4 bases; nucleotides outside the gene matches: 6. The CDR3 nucleotides are TGCGCCAGCAGCCGGGGGAGCGGGGCAGATACGCAGTATTTT. It yields the protein CASSRGSGADTQYF.

This sequence joins TRBV30 and TRBJ1-3; D ambiguous. The CDR3 is 17 amino acids. Trimming removed 4 bases from V and 0 bases from J, with 19 bases in between. In germline, CDR1 is GTSNPN, CDR2 SVGIG (reference sequence). CDR3 loop: CAWMKPYALLSGNTIYF. In nucleotides, the CDR3 is TGTGCCTGGATGAAGCCTTACGCGCTCCTCTCTGGAAACACCATATATTTT.

The CDR3 is CASSVQNTAEAFF. In nucleotides, the CDR3 is TGTGCCAGCAGTGTGCAGAATACCGCTGAAGCTTTCTTT. V usage is TRBV25-1 and J usage is TRBJ1-1; D gene unclear. V gave up 4 bases and J gave up 6 bases, with 12 bases separating them. The germline gives CDR1 MGHDK, CDR2 SYGVNS. The CDR3 length is 13 residues.

The gene calls are TRBV5-1 and TRBJ1-1, with D possibly TRBD1 on 5 matching bases. The length of the CDR3 is 14 residues. Deletions cut 2 bases from V and 4 bases from J, with 12 bases between. Per germline, CDR1 SGHRS and CDR2 YFSETQ. The CDR3 is CASSFGGGSTEAFF. The CDR3 region has the DNA TGCGCCAGCAGCTTCGGGGGGGGGTCCACTGAAGCTTTCTTT.

The chain joins TRBV19 to TRBJ2-7, with D possibly matching TRBD1 (6 bases). CDR1 LNHDA and CDR2 SQIVND come from the germline V gene (reference sequence). Trimming shortened V by 5 bases and J by 9 bases, and 23 bases separated the two germline ends. The CDR3 covers 15 residues. CDR3 sequence: CASSPGQSFPLRQYF. The CDR3 DNA sequence: TGTGCCAGTAGTCCCGGACAGAGTTTTCCCCTTAGGCAGTACTTC.

The rearrangement links TRBV25-1 to TRBJ1-6; TRBD1 matches 10 bases. J was trimmed by 10 bases and V by 6 bases; bases with no gene match: 9. This CDR3 has 15 amino acids. In germline, CDR1 is MGHDK, CDR2 SYGVNS. The CDR3 bases are TGTGCCAGCAGCCAGGGACAGGGGAAGAACTCACCCCTCCACTTT. Protein: CASSQGQGKNSPLHF.

The genes are TRBV7-6 and TRBJ2-6; D remains unclear. Trimming took 5 bases from V and 0 from J, leaving 8 bases between them. Germline-derived CDR1 and CDR2 are SGHVS and FNYEAQ. The CDR3 consists of 15 residues. This CDR3 reads CASSPEVSGANVLTF. The CDR3 bases are TGTGCCAGCAGCCCCGAGGTCTCTGGGGCCAACGTCCTGACTTTC.

This sequence joins TRBV7-9 and TRBJ1-1; possible D gene TRBD1, 5 bases. V gave up 6 bases and J gave up 6 bases, with 17 bases separating them. Per germline, CDR1 SEHNR and CDR2 FQNEAQ (reference sequence). This CDR3 region has 14 residues. CDR3 sequence reads: CASSQRGADAEAFF. The CDR3 DNA reads TGTGCCAGCAGTCAAAGGGGTGCGGACGCTGAAGCTTTCTTT.

The chain joins TRBV10-1 to TRBJ2-1, with TRBD2 matching 8 bases. CDR3 size: 14 residues. J lost 1 base, V lost 8 bases, and 4 bases had no gene match. In germline, CDR1 is WNHNN, CDR2 SYGVQD (reference sequence). The CDR3 DNA reads as TGCGCCAGCCCGCGGGGGGCTTCCTACAATGAGCAGTTCTTC. It specifies CASPRGASYNEQFF.

This chain joins TRBV15 and TRBJ2-7; TRBD2 matches 8 bases. The ends lost 4 bases at V and 2 bases at J; junction bases unmatched: 7. The CDR3 is 15 amino acids. The germline V gene encodes CDR1 LNHNV and CDR2 YYDKDF (reference sequence). The CDR3 coding sequence is TGTGCCACCAGCAAAGAAGCGGGAGTAGCCTACGAGCAGTACTTC. It translates to CATSKEAGVAYEQYF.

The chain links TRBV7-6 to TRBJ2-1, with 11 bases matching TRBD2. Germline values: CDR1 SGHVS, CDR2 FNYEAQ. CDR3 size: 12 residues. Losses at the gene ends were 5 bases for V and 15 bases for J; bases not matched to a gene: 6. The CDR3 coding sequence is TGTGCCAGCAGCCTTAGCGGGAGGGCAATGTTCTTC. It translates to CASSLSGRAMFF.

The V gene is TRBV7-3, the J gene TRBJ2-5; 8 bases are shared with TRBD2. The CDR3 contains 15 residues. Losses at the gene ends were 4 bases for V and 5 bases for J; bases not matched to a gene: 9. Germline V gene sequence: CDR1 SGHTA, CDR2 FQGTGA. CDR3: CASSSFGGALETQYF. The CDR3 DNA sequence: TGTGCCAGCAGCTCATTCGGGGGGGCCTTGGAGACCCAGTACTTC.

The chain uses TRBV28 and TRBJ1-2; possible D gene TRBD1, 6 bases. V lost 4 bases and J 8 bases, leaving 17 bases between the germline ends. Germline-derived CDR1 and CDR2 are MDHEN and SYDVKM. The CDR3 sequence is 14 residues long. CDR3 in DNA: TGTGCCAGCAGTTCCCCGGACAGATGGAAAGGCTACACCTTC. Translating it yields CASSSPDRWKGYTF.

This CDR3 reads CASTTPGTDEQYF. In DNA form, the CDR3 reads TGCGCCAGCACCACCCCGGGTACTGACGAGCAGTACTTC. This chain joins TRBV5-1 and TRBJ2-7; D not certain. This CDR3 is built from 13 residues. V was clipped by 6 bases and J by 5 bases, with 15 bases between them. Germline V gives CDR1 SGHRS, CDR2 YFSETQ.